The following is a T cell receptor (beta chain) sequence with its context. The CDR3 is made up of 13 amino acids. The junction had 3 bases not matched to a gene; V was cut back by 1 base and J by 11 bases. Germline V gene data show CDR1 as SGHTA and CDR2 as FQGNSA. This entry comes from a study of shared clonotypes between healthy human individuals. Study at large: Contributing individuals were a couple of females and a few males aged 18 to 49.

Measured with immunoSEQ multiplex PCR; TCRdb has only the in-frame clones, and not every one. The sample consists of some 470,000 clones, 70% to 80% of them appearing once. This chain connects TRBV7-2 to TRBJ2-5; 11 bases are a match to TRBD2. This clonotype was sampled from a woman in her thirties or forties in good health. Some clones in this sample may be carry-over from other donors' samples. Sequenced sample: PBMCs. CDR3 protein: CASSLGVAGGQYF. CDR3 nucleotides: TGTGCCAGCAGCTTAGGAGTAGCGGGAGGGCAGTACTTC.